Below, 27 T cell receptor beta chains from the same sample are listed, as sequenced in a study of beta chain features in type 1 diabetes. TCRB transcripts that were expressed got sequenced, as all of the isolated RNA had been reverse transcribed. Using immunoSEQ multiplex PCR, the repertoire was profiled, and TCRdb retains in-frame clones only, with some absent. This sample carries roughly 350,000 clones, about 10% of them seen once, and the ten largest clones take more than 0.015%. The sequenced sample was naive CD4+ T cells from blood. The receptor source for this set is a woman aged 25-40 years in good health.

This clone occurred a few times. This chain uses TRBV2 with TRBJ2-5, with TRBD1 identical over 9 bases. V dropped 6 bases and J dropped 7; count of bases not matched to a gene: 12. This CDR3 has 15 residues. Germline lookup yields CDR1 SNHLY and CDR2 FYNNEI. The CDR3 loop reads CASSPGQGGSVTQYF. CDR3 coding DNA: TGTGCCAGCAGCCCGGGACAGGGAGGTTCGGTGACCCAGTACTTC.

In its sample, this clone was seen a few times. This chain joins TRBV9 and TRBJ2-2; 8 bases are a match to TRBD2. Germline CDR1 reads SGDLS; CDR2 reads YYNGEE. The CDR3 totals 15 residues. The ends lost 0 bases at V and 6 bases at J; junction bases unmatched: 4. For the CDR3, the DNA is TGTGCCAGCAGCGTAGGAGCGGGAGACTCCGGGGAGCTGTTTTTT. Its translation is CASSVGAGDSGELFF.

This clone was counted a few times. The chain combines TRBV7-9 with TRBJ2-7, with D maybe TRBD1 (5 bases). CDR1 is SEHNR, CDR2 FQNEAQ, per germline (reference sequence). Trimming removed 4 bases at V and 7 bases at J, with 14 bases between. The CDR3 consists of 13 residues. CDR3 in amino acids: CASSYRAGLEQYF. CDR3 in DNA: TGTGCCAGCAGCTACCGGGCAGGGTTGGAGCAGTACTTC.

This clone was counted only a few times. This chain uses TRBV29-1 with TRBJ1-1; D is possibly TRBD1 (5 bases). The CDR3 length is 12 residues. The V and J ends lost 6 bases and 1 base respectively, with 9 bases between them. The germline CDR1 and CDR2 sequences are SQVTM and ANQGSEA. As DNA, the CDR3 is TGCAGCGTCATCGGACAGAACACTGAAGCTTTCTTT. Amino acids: CSVIGQNTEAFF. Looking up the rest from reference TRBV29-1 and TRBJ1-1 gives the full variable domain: SAVISQKPSRDICQRGTSLTIQCQVDSQVTMMFWYRQQPGQSLTLIATANQGSEATYESGFVIDKFPISRPNLTFSTLTVSNMSPEDSSIYLCSVIGQNTEAFFGQGTRLTVV.

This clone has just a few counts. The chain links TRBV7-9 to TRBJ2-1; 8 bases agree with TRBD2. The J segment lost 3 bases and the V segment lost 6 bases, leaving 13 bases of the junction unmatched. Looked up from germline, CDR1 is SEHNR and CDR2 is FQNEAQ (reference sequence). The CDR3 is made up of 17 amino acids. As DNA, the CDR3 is TGTGCCAGCAGGTCTCTCGGGGGGGACGTTGTCTACAATGAGCAGTTCTTC. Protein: CASRSLGGDVVYNEQFF.

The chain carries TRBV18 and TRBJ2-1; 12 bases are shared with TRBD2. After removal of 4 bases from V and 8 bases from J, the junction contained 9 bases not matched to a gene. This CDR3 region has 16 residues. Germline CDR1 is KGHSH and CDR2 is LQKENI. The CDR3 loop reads CASSRWTSGNVDEQFF. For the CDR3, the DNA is TGTGCCAGCTCACGATGGACTAGCGGGAATGTCGATGAGCAGTTCTTC.

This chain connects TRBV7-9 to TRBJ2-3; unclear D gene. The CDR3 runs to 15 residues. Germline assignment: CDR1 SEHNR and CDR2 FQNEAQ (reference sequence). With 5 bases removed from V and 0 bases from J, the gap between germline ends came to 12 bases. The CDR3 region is CASSDRVWSTDTQYF. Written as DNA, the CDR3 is TGTGCCAGCAGCGACCGGGTCTGGAGCACAGATACGCAGTATTTT.

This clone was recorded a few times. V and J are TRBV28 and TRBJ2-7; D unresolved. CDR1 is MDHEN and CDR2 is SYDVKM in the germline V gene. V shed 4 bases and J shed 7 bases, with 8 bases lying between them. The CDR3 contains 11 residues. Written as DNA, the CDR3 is TGTGCCAGCAGTTCACCCCGGGAGCAGTACTTC. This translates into CASSSPREQYF.

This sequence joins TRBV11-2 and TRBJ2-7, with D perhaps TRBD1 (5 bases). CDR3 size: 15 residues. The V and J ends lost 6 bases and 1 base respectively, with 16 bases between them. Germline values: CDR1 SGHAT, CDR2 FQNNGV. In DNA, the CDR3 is TGTGCCAGCAGTCGCGAGCTAGGGGTTTCCTACGAGCAGTACTTC. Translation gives CASSRELGVSYEQYF.

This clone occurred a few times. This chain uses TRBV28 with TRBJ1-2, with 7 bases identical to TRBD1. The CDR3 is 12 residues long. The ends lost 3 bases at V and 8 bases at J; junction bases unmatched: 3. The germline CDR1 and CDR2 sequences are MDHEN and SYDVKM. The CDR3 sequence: CASSLTGKGYTF. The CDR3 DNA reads TGTGCCAGCAGTTTGACAGGGAAAGGCTACACCTTC.

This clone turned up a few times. The CDR3 nucleotides read TGTGCCAGCAGACGGGACAGGGAGCAAGATACGCAGTATTTT. It encodes CASRRDREQDTQYF. V and J are TRBV28 and TRBJ2-3; 9 bases are a match to TRBD1. CDR1 is MDHEN, CDR2 SYDVKM, per germline. After removal of 6 bases from V and 5 bases from J, the junction contained 6 bases not matched to a gene. CDR3 length equals 14 residues.

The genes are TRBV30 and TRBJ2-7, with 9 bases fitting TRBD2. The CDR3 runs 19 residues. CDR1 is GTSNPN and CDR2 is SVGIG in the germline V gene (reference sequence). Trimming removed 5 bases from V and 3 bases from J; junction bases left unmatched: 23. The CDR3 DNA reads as TGTGCCTGGGAAGCCCCTATTCATCCTGTAGGACTAGCGATCTACGAGCAGTACTTC. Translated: CAWEAPIHPVGLAIYEQYF.

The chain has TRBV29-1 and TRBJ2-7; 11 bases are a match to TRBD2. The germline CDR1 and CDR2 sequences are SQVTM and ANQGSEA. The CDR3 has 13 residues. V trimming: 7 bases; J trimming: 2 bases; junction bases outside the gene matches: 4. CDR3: CSGLAGPTYEQYF. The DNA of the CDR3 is TGCAGCGGACTAGCGGGACCTACCTACGAGCAGTACTTC.

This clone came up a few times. CDR3 protein: CASSVATTGSTF. CDR3 coding DNA: TGTGCCAGCAGCGTAGCTACGACAGGGAGTACCTTC. J is TRBJ1-2 and V is TRBV9; 7 bases agree with TRBD1. V lost 0 bases, J lost 14 bases, and 7 bases stayed unmatched. The CDR3 extends over 12 amino acids. Germline-derived CDR1 and CDR2 are SGDLS and YYNGEE.

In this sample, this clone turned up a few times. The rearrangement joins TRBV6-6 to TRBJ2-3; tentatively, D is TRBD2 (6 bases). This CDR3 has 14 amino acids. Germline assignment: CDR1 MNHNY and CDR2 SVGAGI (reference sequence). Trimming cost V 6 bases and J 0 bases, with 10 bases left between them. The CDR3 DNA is TGTGCCAGCAGGTTCGGGAGCAGCACAGATACGCAGTATTTT. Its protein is CASRFGSSTDTQYF.

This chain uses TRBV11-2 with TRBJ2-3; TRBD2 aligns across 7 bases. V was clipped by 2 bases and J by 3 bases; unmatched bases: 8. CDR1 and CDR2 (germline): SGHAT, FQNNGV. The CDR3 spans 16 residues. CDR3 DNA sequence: TGTGCCAGCAGCTTATTTGGCGGGAGCGGGACAGATACGCAGTATTTT. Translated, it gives CASSLFGGSGTDTQYF.

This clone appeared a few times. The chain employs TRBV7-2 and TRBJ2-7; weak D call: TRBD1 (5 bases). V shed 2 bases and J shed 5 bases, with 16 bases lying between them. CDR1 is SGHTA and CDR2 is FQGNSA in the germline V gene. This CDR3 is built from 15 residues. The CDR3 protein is CASSLSSRAAHEQYF. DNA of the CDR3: TGTGCCAGCAGCTTATCAAGCAGGGCCGCCCACGAGCAGTACTTC.

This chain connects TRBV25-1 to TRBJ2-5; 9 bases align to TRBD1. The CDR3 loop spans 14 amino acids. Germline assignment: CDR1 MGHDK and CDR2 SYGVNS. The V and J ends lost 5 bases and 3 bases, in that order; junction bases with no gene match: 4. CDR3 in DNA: TGTGCCAGCAGTCCCTGGACAGGGGAAGAGACCCAGTACTTC. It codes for CASSPWTGEETQYF.

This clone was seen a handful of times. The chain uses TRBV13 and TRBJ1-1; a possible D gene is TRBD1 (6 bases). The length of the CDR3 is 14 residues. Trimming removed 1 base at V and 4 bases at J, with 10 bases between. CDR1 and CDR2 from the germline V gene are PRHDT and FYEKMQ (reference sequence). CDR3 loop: CASSLERGGTEAFF. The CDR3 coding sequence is TGTGCCAGCAGCTTAGAGAGAGGGGGCACTGAAGCTTTCTTT.

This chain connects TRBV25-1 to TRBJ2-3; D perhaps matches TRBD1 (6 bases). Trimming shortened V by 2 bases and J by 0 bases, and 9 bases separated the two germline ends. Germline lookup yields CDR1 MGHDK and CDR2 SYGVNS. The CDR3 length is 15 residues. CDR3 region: CASSEQGLSTDTQYF. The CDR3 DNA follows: TGTGCCAGCAGTGAACAGGGGCTGAGCACAGATACGCAGTATTTT.

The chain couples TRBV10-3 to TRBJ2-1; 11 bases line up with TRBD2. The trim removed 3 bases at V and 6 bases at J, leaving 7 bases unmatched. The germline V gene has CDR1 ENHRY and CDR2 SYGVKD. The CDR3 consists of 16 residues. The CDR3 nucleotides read TGTGCCATCAGTGAAAGTCTAGCGGGAGGTCGCAATGAGCAGTTCTTC. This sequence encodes CAISESLAGGRNEQFF.

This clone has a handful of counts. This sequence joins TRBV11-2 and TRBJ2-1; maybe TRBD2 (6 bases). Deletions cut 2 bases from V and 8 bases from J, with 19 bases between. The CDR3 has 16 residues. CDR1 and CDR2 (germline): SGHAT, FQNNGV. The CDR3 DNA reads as TGTGCCAGCAGCTTAACGACTAGTGCCGGGTTACATGAGCAGTTCTTC. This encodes CASSLTTSAGLHEQFF.

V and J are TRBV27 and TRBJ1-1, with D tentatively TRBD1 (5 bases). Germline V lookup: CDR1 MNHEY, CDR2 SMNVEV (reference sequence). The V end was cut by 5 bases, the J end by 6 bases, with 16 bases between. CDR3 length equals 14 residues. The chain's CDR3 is CASSGGLGLAEAFF. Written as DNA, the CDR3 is TGTGCCAGCAGTGGGGGACTTGGGCTAGCTGAAGCTTTCTTT.

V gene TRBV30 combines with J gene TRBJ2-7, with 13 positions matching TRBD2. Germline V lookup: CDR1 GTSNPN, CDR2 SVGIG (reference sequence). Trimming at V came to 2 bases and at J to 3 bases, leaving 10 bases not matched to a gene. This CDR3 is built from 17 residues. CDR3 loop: CAWSLTRTSGSLYEQYF. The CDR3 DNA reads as TGTGCCTGGAGTCTAACCCGGACTAGCGGGAGTCTCTACGAGCAGTACTTC.

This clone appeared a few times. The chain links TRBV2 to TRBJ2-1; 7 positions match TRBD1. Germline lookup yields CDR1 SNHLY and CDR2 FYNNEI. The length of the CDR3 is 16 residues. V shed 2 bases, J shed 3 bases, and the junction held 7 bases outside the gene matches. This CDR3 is CASSESGTDNYNEQFF. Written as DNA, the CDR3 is TGTGCCAGCAGTGAATCCGGGACAGACAACTACAATGAGCAGTTCTTC.

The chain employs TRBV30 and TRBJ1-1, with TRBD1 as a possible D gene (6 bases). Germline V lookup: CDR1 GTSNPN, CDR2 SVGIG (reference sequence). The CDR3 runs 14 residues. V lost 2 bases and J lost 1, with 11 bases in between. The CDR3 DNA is TGTGCCTGGAGTAAGGACAGATCGAACACTGAAGCTTTCTTT. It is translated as CAWSKDRSNTEAFF.

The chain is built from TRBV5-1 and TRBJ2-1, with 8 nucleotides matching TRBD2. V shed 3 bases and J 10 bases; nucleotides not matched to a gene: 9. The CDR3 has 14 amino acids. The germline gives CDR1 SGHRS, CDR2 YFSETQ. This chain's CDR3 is CASSSAGVKGEQFF. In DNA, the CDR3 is TGCGCCAGCAGCTCAGCGGGAGTGAAGGGAGAGCAGTTCTTC.